The 17 T cell receptor beta chains in this list originate from one sample, sequenced in a study of blood T cell repertoires in COVID-19. Repertoires were generated with immunoSEQ multiplex PCR, while TCRdb's copy carries only in-frame clones and drops some. This table holds approximately 380,000 clones, 85% to 90% found once. Sequencing used PBMCs or T cells enriched from blood (not recorded which). The receptors stem from a young woman who had recovered from COVID-19.

The J gene is TRBJ2-7, the V gene TRBV13; TRBD2 matches at 8 bases. V trimming: 5 bases; J trimming: 0 bases; junction bases outside the gene matches: 9. The CDR3 loop spans 16 amino acids. Germline loops: CDR1 PRHDT, CDR2 FYEKMQ (reference sequence). The CDR3 DNA follows: TGTGCCAGCAGCCCAGAGAGGGCGGGGGGCTCCTACGAGCAGTACTTC. This sequence encodes CASSPERAGGSYEQYF.

The genes are TRBV19 and TRBJ1-3; 7 bases line up with TRBD1. Trimming at V came to 3 bases and at J to 8 bases, leaving 7 bases not matched to a gene. The CDR3 runs to 14 residues. Per the germline V gene, CDR1 is LNHDA and CDR2 is SQIVND (reference sequence). As DNA, the CDR3 is TGTGCCAGTAGTATCCCCACACAGGGGTACACCATATATTTT. It specifies CASSIPTQGYTIYF.

To note about this clone: Relative to the germline gene, one junction end is altered; a read error may explain this. V is TRBV7-7 and J is TRBJ2-2, with TRBD2 as a possible D gene (6 bases). The CDR3 length is 15 residues. In germline, CDR1 is SSHAT, CDR2 FNYEAQ (reference sequence). CDR3 sequence: CASSPGGLVAGELFF. The CDR3 coding sequence is TGTGCTAGCAGCCCCGGGGGATTGGTGGCCGGGGAGCTGTTTTTT.

The chain recombines TRBV9 with TRBJ2-2, with D tentatively TRBD2 (8 bases). Trimming cost V 3 bases and J 1 base, with 16 bases left between them. The CDR3 is 17 amino acids. CDR1 and CDR2 (germline): SGDLS, YYNGEE. CDR3 DNA sequence: TGTGCCAGCAGCGACGGGAGGGGGCTAGGGAACACCGGGGAGCTGTTTTTT. Its protein is CASSDGRGLGNTGELFF.

In this sample, this clone turned up a few times. V gene TRBV5-1 combines with J gene TRBJ1-6; TRBD1 agrees at 9 bases. CDR1 is SGHRS, CDR2 YFSETQ, per germline. The CDR3 length is 14 residues. The V gene end was trimmed by 8 bases and the J gene end by 10 bases; junction bases not matched to a gene: 10. The CDR3 DNA sequence: TGCGCCAGTTCGCCGGGACAGGGTCAATCACCCCTCCACTTT. It specifies CASSPGQGQSPLHF.

This clone came up once. J is TRBJ1-5 and V is TRBV6-5; D is undetermined. The CDR3 has 14 amino acids. CDR1 is MNHEY and CDR2 is SVGAGI in the germline V gene. V gave up 7 bases and J gave up 0 bases, with 10 bases separating them. The CDR3: CASMAEYSNQPQHF. CDR3 coding DNA: TGTGCCAGCATGGCGGAATATAGCAATCAGCCCCAGCATTTT.

V gene TRBV30 combines with J gene TRBJ1-4; D is uncertain. This CDR3 has 14 residues. V dropped 2 bases and J dropped 5 bases, with 12 bases sitting between them. Germline CDR1 and CDR2: GTSNPN and SVGIG (reference sequence). The CDR3 protein is CAWSSNRGNEKLFF. The CDR3 region has the DNA TGTGCCTGGAGTTCAAACCGAGGAAATGAAAAACTGTTTTTT.

This clone was found a few times. The rearrangement uses TRBV9 and TRBJ1-5; 10 nucleotides match TRBD1. The CDR3 is 15 residues long. Per the germline V gene, CDR1 is SGDLS and CDR2 is YYNGEE. The V and J ends lost 3 bases and 5 bases, in that order; junction bases with no gene match: 5. The CDR3: CASSAGQGVDQPQHF. DNA for the CDR3: TGTGCCAGCAGCGCCGGACAGGGGGTTGATCAGCCCCAGCATTTT.

The V call is TRBV5-5, the J call TRBJ1-2; no definite D call. Trimming cost V 5 bases and J 3 bases, with 11 bases left between them. The germline gives CDR1 SGHKS, CDR2 YYEKEE (reference sequence). This CDR3 is built from 13 residues. The CDR3 DNA sequence: TGTGCCAGCAGATCTGACAAGGACTATGGCTACACCTTC. Translated, it gives CASRSDKDYGYTF.

J is TRBJ1-2 and V is TRBV28; D not certain. V was shortened by 1 base and J by 0 bases, with 6 bases between the two germline ends. This CDR3 is 14 amino acids long. Germline CDR1 reads MDHEN; CDR2 reads SYDVKM. CDR3 coding DNA: TGTGCCAGCAGTTTATACCGAGCTAACTATGGCTACACCTTC. It is translated as CASSLYRANYGYTF.

V usage is TRBV28 and J usage is TRBJ1-4; 10 bases map to TRBD1. The germline CDR1 and CDR2 sequences are MDHEN and SYDVKM. The CDR3 has 14 amino acids. The V segment lost 8 bases and the J segment 5 bases; nucleotides outside the gene matches: 5. The CDR3 reads CASDRGQGNEKLFF. CDR3 nucleotides: TGTGCCAGCGACAGGGGGCAGGGGAATGAAAAACTGTTTTTT.

The V and J genes are TRBV7-8 and TRBJ1-5; D might be TRBD1 (5 bases). Trimming took off 5 bases at V and 0 bases at J, with 20 bases between the two ends. The germline V gene has CDR1 SGHVS and CDR2 FQNEAQ. The CDR3 has 18 residues. The CDR3 DNA sequence: TGTGCCAGCAGCCGAGAGGGGTTTTTACTCTATAGCAATCAGCCCCAGCATTTT. It yields the protein CASSREGFLLYSNQPQHF.

This clone was detected only once. The chain links TRBV6-5 to TRBJ1-2, with D perhaps TRBD1 (5 bases). The V and J ends lost 0 bases and 7 bases respectively, with 12 bases between them. The CDR3 has 14 residues. CDR1 is MNHEY and CDR2 is SVGAGI in the germline V gene. As DNA, the CDR3 is TGTGCCAGCAGTTACTCGAAGGAGGGGTCTGGCTACACCTTC. This encodes CASSYSKEGSGYTF.

This clone was counted only a few times. V gene TRBV5-4 combines with J gene TRBJ2-1; TRBD1 agrees at 7 bases. Germline CDR1 reads SGHNT; CDR2 reads YYREEE (reference sequence). After removal of 3 bases from V and 4 bases from J, the junction contained 10 bases not matched to a gene. This CDR3 comprises 16 residues. The DNA of the CDR3 is TGTGCCAGCAGCTCCAAACAGGGGTTTCGGTACAATGAGCAGTTCTTC. This codes for CASSSKQGFRYNEQFF.

The sample holds a few counts of this clone. This chain uses TRBV2 with TRBJ1-3, with a tentative D call TRBD1 (5 bases). Trimming took off 3 bases at V and 0 bases at J, with 18 bases between the two ends. The germline V gene has CDR1 SNHLY and CDR2 FYNNEI. The CDR3 is 18 residues long. The DNA of the CDR3 is TGTGCCAGCAGTGATTTTGGAAGCAGGGCGAGCTCTGGAAACACCATATATTTT. It is translated as CASSDFGSRASSGNTIYF.

The gene calls are TRBV30 and TRBJ2-1, with TRBD1 identical over 9 bases. V lost 5 bases and J lost 7; bases outside the gene matches: 9. CDR1 and CDR2 from the germline V gene are GTSNPN and SVGIG (reference sequence). CDR3 size: 14 residues. CDR3 protein: CAWGTGQGLNEQFF. In DNA form, the CDR3 reads TGTGCCTGGGGAACGGGACAGGGTTTGAATGAGCAGTTCTTC.

This clone was detected only once. V is TRBV18 and J is TRBJ1-2, with TRBD1 identical over 8 bases. Trimming at V came to 0 bases and at J to 7 bases, leaving 4 bases not matched to a gene. CDR1 and CDR2 (germline): KGHSH, LQKENI. The CDR3 has 14 residues. The CDR3 bases are TGTGCCAGCTCACCACCGTCGACAGGGGCTGGCTACACCTTC. It yields the protein CASSPPSTGAGYTF.